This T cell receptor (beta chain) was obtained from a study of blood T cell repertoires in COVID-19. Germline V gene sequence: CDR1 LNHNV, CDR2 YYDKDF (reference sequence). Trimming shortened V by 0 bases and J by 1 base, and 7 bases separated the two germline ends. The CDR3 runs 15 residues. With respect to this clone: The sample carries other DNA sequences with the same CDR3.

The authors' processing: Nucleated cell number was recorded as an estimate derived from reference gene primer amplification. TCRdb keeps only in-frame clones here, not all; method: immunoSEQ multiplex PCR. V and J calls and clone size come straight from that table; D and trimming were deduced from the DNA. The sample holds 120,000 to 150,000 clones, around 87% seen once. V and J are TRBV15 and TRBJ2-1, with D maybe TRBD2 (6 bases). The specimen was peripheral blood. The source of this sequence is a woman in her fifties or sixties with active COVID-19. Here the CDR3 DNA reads TGTGCCACCAGCAGAGATAGCGGATCCTACAATGAGCAGTTCTTC. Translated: CATSRDSGSYNEQFF. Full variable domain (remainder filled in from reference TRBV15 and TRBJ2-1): DAMVIQNPRYQVTQFGKPVTLSCSQTLNHNVMYWYQQKSSQAPKLLFHYYDKDFNNEADTPDNFQSRRPNTSFCFLDIRSPGLGDTAMYLCATSRDSGSYNEQFFGPGTRLTVL.